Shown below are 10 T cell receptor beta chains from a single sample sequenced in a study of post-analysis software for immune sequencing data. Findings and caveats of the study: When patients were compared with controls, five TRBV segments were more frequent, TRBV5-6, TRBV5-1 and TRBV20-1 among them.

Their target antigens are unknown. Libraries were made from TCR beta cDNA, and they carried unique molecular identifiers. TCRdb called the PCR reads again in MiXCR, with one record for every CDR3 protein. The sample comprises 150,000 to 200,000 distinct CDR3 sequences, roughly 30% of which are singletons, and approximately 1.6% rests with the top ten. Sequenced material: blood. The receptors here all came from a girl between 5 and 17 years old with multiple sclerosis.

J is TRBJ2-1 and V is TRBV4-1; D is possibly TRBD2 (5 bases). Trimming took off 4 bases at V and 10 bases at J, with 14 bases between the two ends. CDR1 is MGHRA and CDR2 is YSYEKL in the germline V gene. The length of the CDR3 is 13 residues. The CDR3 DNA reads TGCGCCAGCAGCCCCCCGGGGTTACTGGAGCAGTTCTTC. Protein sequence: CASSPPGLLEQFF.

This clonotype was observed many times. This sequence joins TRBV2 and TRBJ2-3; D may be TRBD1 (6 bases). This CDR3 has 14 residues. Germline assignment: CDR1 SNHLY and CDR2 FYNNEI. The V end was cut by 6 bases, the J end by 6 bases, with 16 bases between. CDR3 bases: TGTGCCAGCAGGGGGGCAGCATACTCTGATACGCAGTATTTT. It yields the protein CASRGAAYSDTQYF.

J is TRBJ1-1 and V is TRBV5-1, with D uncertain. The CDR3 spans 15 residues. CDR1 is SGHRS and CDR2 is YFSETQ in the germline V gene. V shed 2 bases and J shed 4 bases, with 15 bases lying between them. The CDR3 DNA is TGCGCCAGCAGCTTTATCGAGGGCTTTGGCACTGAAGCTTTCTTT. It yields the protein CASSFIEGFGTEAFF.

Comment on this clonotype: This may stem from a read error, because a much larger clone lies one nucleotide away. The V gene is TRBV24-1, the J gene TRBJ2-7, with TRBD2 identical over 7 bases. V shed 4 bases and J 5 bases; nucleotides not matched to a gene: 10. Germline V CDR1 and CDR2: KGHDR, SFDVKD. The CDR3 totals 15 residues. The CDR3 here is CATSEFTAGVDEQYF. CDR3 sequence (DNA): TGTGCCACCAGTGAATTTACGGCGGGAGTAGACGAGCAGTACTTC.

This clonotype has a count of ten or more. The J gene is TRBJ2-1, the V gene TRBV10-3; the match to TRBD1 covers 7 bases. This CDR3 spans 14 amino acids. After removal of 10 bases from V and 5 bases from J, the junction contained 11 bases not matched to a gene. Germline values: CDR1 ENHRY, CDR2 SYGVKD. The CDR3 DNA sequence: TGTGCCACCCAGTTCGGGACAGACAACAATGAGCAGTTCTTC. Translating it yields CATQFGTDNNEQFF.

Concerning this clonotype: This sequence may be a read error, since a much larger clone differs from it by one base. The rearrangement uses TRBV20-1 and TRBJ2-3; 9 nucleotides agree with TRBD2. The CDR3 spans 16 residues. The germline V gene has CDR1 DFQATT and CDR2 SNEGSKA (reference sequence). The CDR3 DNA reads TGCAGTGCTTATCCCCGGGAGGCGGGAGGGGGAGATACGCGGTATTTT. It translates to CSAYPREAGGGDTRYF.

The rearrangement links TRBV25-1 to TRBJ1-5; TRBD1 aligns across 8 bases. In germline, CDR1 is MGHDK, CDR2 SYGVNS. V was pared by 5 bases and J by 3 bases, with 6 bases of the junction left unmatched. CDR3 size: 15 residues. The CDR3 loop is CASSRGQGDNQPQHF. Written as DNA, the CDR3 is TGTGCCAGCAGTAGAGGACAGGGAGACAATCAGCCCCAGCATTTT.

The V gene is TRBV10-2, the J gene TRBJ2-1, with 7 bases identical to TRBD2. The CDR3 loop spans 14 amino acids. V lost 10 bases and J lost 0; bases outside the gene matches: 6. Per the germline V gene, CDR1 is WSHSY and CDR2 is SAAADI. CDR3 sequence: CAIREAGSYNEQFF. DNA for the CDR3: TGCGCCATTCGGGAGGCAGGCTCCTACAATGAGCAGTTCTTC.

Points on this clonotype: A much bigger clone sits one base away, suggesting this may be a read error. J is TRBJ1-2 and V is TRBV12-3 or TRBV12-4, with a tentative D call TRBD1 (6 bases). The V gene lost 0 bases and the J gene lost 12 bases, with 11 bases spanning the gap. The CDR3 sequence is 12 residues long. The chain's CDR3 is CASSLAVGGHTF. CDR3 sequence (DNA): TGTGCCAGCAGTTTAGCGGTCGGGGGCCACACCTTC.

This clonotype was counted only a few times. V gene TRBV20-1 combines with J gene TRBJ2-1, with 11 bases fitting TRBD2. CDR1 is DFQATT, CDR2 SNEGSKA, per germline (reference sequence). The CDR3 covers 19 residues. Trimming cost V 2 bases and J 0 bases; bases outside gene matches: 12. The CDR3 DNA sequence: TGCAGTGCTAGATTTTTAAAAGTAGCGGGAGGGCCCTCCTACAATGAGCAGTTCTTC. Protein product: CSARFLKVAGGPSYNEQFF.